Presented here are 8 T cell receptor beta chains from one specimen sequenced in a study of blood T cells in healthy people across ages. Using a J-beta primer mix together with a sample-barcoded 5' primer, a second PCR was run for about 6 to 12 cycles. In TCRdb, the 5' RACE reads were re-called with MiXCR into one record per CDR3 protein. Of 1.5 million to 2 million distinct CDR3 sequences detected, approximately 28% appear once; the ten largest clones hold around 7.7%. Sequenced material: blood. The receptors come from a woman in her thirties in good health.

This clonotype was seen a handful of times. V is TRBV20-1 and J is TRBJ2-7; a weak D match, TRBD2 (6 bases). The CDR3 has 14 amino acids. Trimming pared 3 bases from V and 2 bases from J, leaving 14 bases between. Germline V CDR1 and CDR2: DFQATT, SNEGSKA (reference sequence). The CDR3 reads CSARPGSGTYEQYF. CDR3 sequence (DNA): TGCAGTGCTAGGCCGGGTAGCGGTACCTACGAGCAGTACTTC.

The chain has TRBV20-1 and TRBJ2-1, with 9 positions matching TRBD1. Germline trimming cut 2 bases from V and 4 bases from J; bases unmatched to any gene: 6. CDR1 and CDR2 (germline): DFQATT, SNEGSKA (reference sequence). The CDR3 loop spans 15 amino acids. As DNA, the CDR3 is TGCAGTGCTAGATCCTGGGGGACAGGGTACAATGAGCAGTTCTTC. Protein product: CSARSWGTGYNEQFF.

This sequence joins TRBV6-5 and TRBJ2-7; D remains ambiguous. Germline CDR1 MNHEY, CDR2 SVGAGI. The CDR3 spans 13 residues. V lost 4 bases and J lost 6, with 13 bases in between. Here the CDR3 DNA reads TGTGCCAGCAGTTCAACTCTAGAATTCGAGCAGTACTTC. Amino acid sequence: CASSSTLEFEQYF.

V is TRBV15 and J is TRBJ2-3; the D gene could be TRBD1 or TRBD2 (5 bases each). This CDR3 is built from 15 residues. Germline V gives CDR1 LNHNV, CDR2 YYDKDF (reference sequence). V was cut by 5 bases and J by 2 bases, with 14 bases left in between. CDR3: CATSGDGPHTDTQYF. The CDR3 region has the DNA TGTGCCACCAGCGGGGACGGTCCCCACACAGATACGCAGTATTTT.

Comment on this clonotype: One junction end disagrees with the germline gene, perhaps due to a read error. This chain connects TRBV7-8 to TRBJ2-2; no reliable D call. The germline V gene encodes CDR1 SGHVS and CDR2 FQNEAQ. CDR3 length: 15 residues. The CDR3 is CASSLVLGSTGELFF. CDR3 in DNA: TGTGCCAGCAGCTTAGTTCTGGGATCAACCGGAGAGCTGTTTTTT.

The chain has TRBV20-1 and TRBJ2-3; D gene ambiguous. The CDR3 covers 13 residues. Germline CDR1 is DFQATT and CDR2 is SNEGSKA (reference sequence). The ends were cut back, 2 bases at V and 0 bases at J, with 6 bases in the middle. Written as DNA, the CDR3 is TGCAGTGCTAGACCGACTAGCACAGATACGCAGTATTTT. Translated: CSARPTSTDTQYF.

This clonotype was counted between two and nine times. The chain carries TRBV20-1 and TRBJ1-5; the D gene is possibly TRBD1 (6 bases). V dropped 0 bases and J dropped 5 bases, with 8 bases sitting between them. The germline gives CDR1 DFQATT, CDR2 SNEGSKA (reference sequence). The CDR3 length is 13 residues. The CDR3 loop reads CSAREDSHQPQHF. In DNA form, the CDR3 reads TGCAGTGCTAGAGAGGACAGCCATCAGCCCCAGCATTTT.

This clonotype was recorded a few times. The junction departs from the called germline gene at one end, perhaps through a read error. The chain recombines TRBV4-3 with TRBJ2-3, with D possibly called TRBD1 or TRBD2 (6 bases each). This CDR3 has 16 amino acids. Germline values: CDR1 LGHNA, CDR2 YSLEER. The CDR3 sequence is CASSPNRDGSSDTRYF. Here the CDR3 DNA reads TGCGCCAGCAGCCCCAACAGGGACGGGAGCTCAGATACGCGGTATTTT.